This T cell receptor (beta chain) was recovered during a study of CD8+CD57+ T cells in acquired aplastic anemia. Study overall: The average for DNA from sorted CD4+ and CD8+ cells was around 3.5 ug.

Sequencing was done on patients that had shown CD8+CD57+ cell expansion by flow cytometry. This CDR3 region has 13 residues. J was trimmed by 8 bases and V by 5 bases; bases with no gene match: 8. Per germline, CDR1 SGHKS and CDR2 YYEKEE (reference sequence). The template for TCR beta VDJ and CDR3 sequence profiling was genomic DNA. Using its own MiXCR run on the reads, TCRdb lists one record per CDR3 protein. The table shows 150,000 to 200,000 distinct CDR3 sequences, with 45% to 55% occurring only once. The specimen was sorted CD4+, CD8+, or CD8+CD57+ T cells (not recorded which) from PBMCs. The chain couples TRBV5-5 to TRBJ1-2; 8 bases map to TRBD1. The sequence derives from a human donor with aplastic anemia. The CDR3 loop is CASSPTGGAGYTF. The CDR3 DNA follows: TGTGCCAGCAGTCCTACAGGGGGAGCGGGCTACACCTTC.